Presented here are 31 T cell receptor beta chains from one specimen sequenced in a study of blood T cells in healthy people across ages. Alongside a J-beta primer mix, a sample-barcoded 5' primer served in a second PCR lasting about 7 to 11 cycles. TCRdb reprocessed the 5' RACE reads via MiXCR and lists one record per CDR3 protein. Of roughly 720,000 distinct CDR3 sequences in the sample, 40% to 65% were seen once. The sequencing sample was made of blood. The receptors stem from an elderly man in good health.

The V gene is TRBV29-1, the J gene TRBJ2-5; D is possibly TRBD1 (6 bases). V lost 6 bases to trimming and J lost 6 bases, with 14 bases between them. The CDR3 totals 12 residues. The V gene's germline CDR1 is SQVTM and CDR2 ANQGSEA. The CDR3 is CSVMGTFQTQYF. Written as DNA, the CDR3 is TGCAGCGTGATGGGGACATTTCAGACCCAGTACTTC.

This clonotype was observed once. This chain links TRBV6-1 with TRBJ1-4, with 8 bases aligning to TRBD1. CDR3 length: 14 amino acids. The V gene end was trimmed by 6 bases and the J gene end by 5 bases; junction bases not matched to a gene: 5. CDR1 is MNHNS and CDR2 is SASEGT in the germline V gene. The CDR3 here is CASRMTGANEKLFF. In nucleotides, the CDR3 is TGTGCCAGCAGGATGACAGGGGCCAATGAAAAACTGTTTTTT.

The chain uses TRBV6-1 and TRBJ2-3; 7 positions match TRBD1. V shed 6 bases and J 14 bases; nucleotides not matched to a gene: 20. The CDR3 spans 15 residues. The germline gives CDR1 MNHNS, CDR2 SASEGT. The CDR3 protein is CASSGDSLGHRYAYF. The CDR3 DNA is TGTGCCAGCAGCGGGGACAGTCTGGGACACAGATACGCGTATTTT.

This clonotype was seen only a few times. The rearrangement joins TRBV2 to TRBJ1-2; 11 bases map to TRBD1. V was clipped by 6 bases and J by 1 base; unmatched bases: 10. CDR3 size: 17 residues. Germline V gene lookup returns CDR1 SNHLY and CDR2 FYNNEI. The CDR3: CASRFGQGAGGNYGYTF. The CDR3 bases are TGTGCCAGCAGATTCGGACAGGGGGCTGGTGGTAACTATGGCTACACCTTC.

This clonotype occurred once. V and J are TRBV27 and TRBJ2-2; 9 positions agree with TRBD2. Germline CDR1 is MNHEY and CDR2 is SMNVEV (reference sequence). Germline trimming cut 2 bases from V and 6 bases from J; bases unmatched to any gene: 4. The CDR3 has 15 amino acids. In DNA form, the CDR3 reads TGTGCCAGCAGTTTAGCGGGAGGGCCTCCCGGGGAGCTGTTTTTT. Its translation: CASSLAGGPPGELFF.

The table lists this clonotype with a few counts. The chain joins TRBV5-1 to TRBJ2-5, with D possibly TRBD2 on 5 matching bases. The CDR3 has 12 residues. The V and J ends lost 7 bases and 4 bases respectively, with 11 bases between them. Per germline, CDR1 SGHRS and CDR2 YFSETQ. The CDR3 is CASEGEVETQYF. Written as DNA, the CDR3 is TGCGCCAGCGAGGGAGAGGTAGAGACCCAGTACTTC.

V is TRBV3-1 and J is TRBJ2-7; D is perhaps TRBD2 (6 bases). Trimming stripped 1 base from V and 5 bases from J, with 9 bases between. Germline V lookup: CDR1 LGHDT, CDR2 YNNKEL (reference sequence). There are 13 residues in the CDR3. For the CDR3, the DNA is TGTGCCAGCAGCCAAGCGGAGGGCCACGAGCAGTACTTC. This translates into CASSQAEGHEQYF.

In its sample, this clonotype was seen a few times. This sequence joins TRBV5-1 and TRBJ1-2; 7 bases align to TRBD1. V lost 4 bases and J lost 4; bases outside the gene matches: 10. From germline, CDR1 is SGHRS and CDR2 YFSETQ. The CDR3 contains 15 residues. CDR3 loop: CASSPGGQHSYGYTF. DNA of the CDR3: TGCGCCAGCAGCCCTGGGGGACAGCACTCCTATGGCTACACCTTC.

The gene calls are TRBV6-5 and TRBJ2-1, with D perhaps matching TRBD1 (6 bases). Germline CDR1 MNHEY, CDR2 SVGAGI. This CDR3 comprises 19 residues. Trimming stripped 5 bases from V and 0 bases from J, with 23 bases between. The CDR3, as DNA: TGTGCCAGCAGTCCCTCGAGGGGCAGGGGACGTGCCTCCTACAATGAGCAGTTCTTC. It specifies CASSPSRGRGRASYNEQFF.

The chain has TRBV6-1 and TRBJ1-2; D ambiguous. Between the trimmed V and J ends, which lost 2 bases and 2 bases, there was a span of 12 bases. The CDR3 is made up of 15 amino acids. In germline, CDR1 is MNHNS, CDR2 SASEGT. CDR3 in amino acids: CASSENYGRNYGYTF. The CDR3 nucleotides are TGTGCCAGCAGTGAAAACTACGGACGAAACTATGGCTACACCTTC.

This clonotype was seen more than once but under ten times. This chain connects TRBV2 to TRBJ2-5; no clear D gene. The J call may be incorrect, as the DNA end agrees better with TRBJ2-7. Germline CDR1 and CDR2: SNHLY and FYNNEI. The CDR3 covers 12 residues. CDR3 loop: CASRGYNYEQYF. The CDR3 nucleotides are TGTGCCAGCAGAGGGTATAACTACGAGCAGTACTTC.

This clonotype was counted a single time. The chain links TRBV12-3 or TRBV12-4 to TRBJ2-7, with TRBD2 matching over 8 bases. V lost 7 bases to trimming and J lost 7 bases; unmatched junction nucleotides: 9. The CDR3 is 13 residues long. This chain's CDR3 is CASNRQREYEQYF. In DNA, the CDR3 is TGTGCCAGCAACCGCCAGCGGGAGTATGAGCAGTACTTC.

The V and J genes are TRBV6-2 or TRBV6-3 and TRBJ2-1; no definite D call. The length of the CDR3 is 12 residues. V gave up 3 bases and J gave up 8 bases, with 8 bases separating them. Germline loops: CDR1 MNHEY, CDR2 SVGEGT. The CDR3 DNA reads TGTGCCAGCAGTTATCGTGTCGATGAGCAGTTCTTC. This codes for CASSYRVDEQFF.

The rearrangement uses TRBV20-1 and TRBJ2-3; D might be TRBD2 (5 bases). Deletions cut 1 base from V and 14 bases from J, with 28 bases between. Germline V lookup: CDR1 DFQATT, CDR2 SNEGSKA (reference sequence). The CDR3 covers 16 residues. CDR3 coding DNA: TGCAGTGCTAGAGCTCAAACTGGGTCCGGAGGCAGATACGCGTATTTT. Amino acid sequence: CSARAQTGSGGRYAYF.

A few counts support this clonotype. This chain uses TRBV20-1 with TRBJ2-3; D is unresolved. Trimming stripped 6 bases from V and 2 bases from J, with 15 bases between. The CDR3 spans 14 residues. Germline V CDR1 and CDR2: DFQATT, SNEGSKA (reference sequence). The CDR3 bases are TGCAGTGCCTTAAGAGACGAGAACACAGATACGCAGTATTTT. Translated, it gives CSALRDENTDTQYF.

Worth noting for this clonotype: Compared with germline, one end of the junction differs, possibly owing to a read error. This chain uses TRBV9 with TRBJ2-1; TRBD2 aligns across 12 bases. The CDR3 contains 15 residues. Germline V lookup: CDR1 SGDLS, CDR2 YYNGEE. The CDR3 loop reads CASNVTSGRSDEQFF. The CDR3 DNA reads as TGTGCCAGCAACGTAACTAGCGGGAGGAGCGATGAGCAGTTCTTC.

V and J are TRBV20-1 and TRBJ1-5; tentative D call: TRBD1 (6 bases). V was trimmed by 1 base and J by 4 bases, leaving 14 bases between them. Germline V CDR1 and CDR2: DFQATT, SNEGSKA (reference sequence). The CDR3 loop spans 15 amino acids. CDR3 sequence: CSARVAQGGNQPQHF. CDR3 nucleotide sequence: TGCAGTGCTAGAGTAGCACAGGGTGGGAATCAGCCCCAGCATTTT.

This CDR3 reads CASSQQGQGNEQYF. CDR3 DNA sequence: TGCGCCAGCAGCCAACAGGGACAGGGAAACGAGCAGTACTTC. This rearrangement joins TRBV5-1 to TRBJ2-7, with 9 bases that match TRBD1. The CDR3 runs to 14 residues. Germline assignment: CDR1 SGHRS and CDR2 YFSETQ. Trimming took 4 bases from V and 5 from J; bases not matched to a gene: 7.

The rearrangement links TRBV20-1 to TRBJ1-1; D unclear. This CDR3 comprises 15 residues. Germline V gene sequence: CDR1 DFQATT, CDR2 SNEGSKA (reference sequence). With 7 bases removed from V and 0 bases from J, the gap between germline ends came to 18 bases. DNA of the CDR3: TGCAGTGTTAAGAGGGCGCCATTAATGAACACTGAAGCTTTCTTT. It yields the protein CSVKRAPLMNTEAFF.

The gene calls are TRBV12-3 or TRBV12-4 and TRBJ1-1; D not resolved. This CDR3 is 12 amino acids long. V lost 3 bases and J lost 10, with 12 bases in between. The CDR3 spells CASSFVGWGAFF. CDR3 coding DNA: TGTGCCAGCAGTTTTGTCGGGTGGGGAGCTTTCTTT.

The CDR3 region has the DNA TGTGCCAGCAGCTTGGGTGGCGCGGGGACCAACTACGAGCAGTACTTC. Encoded protein: CASSLGGAGTNYEQYF. The chain joins TRBV7-9 to TRBJ2-7, with D possibly being TRBD2 (6 bases). Trimming left V 3 bases short and J 3 bases short, with 18 bases between. The CDR3 has 16 amino acids. Germline V gene lookup returns CDR1 SEHNR and CDR2 FQNEAQ (reference sequence). Together with reference TRBV7-9 and TRBJ2-7, the CDR3 gives the full variable domain: DTGVSQNPRHKITKRGQNVTFRCDPISEHNRLYWYRQTLGQGPEFLTYFQNEAQLEKSRLLSDRFSAERPKGSFSTLEIQRTEQGDSAMYLCASSLGGAGTNYEQYFGPGTRLTVT.

V gene TRBV5-4 combines with J gene TRBJ2-7; TRBD1 matches 7 bases. The J call may not be correct, given that the DNA end is closer to TRBJ2-4. In germline, CDR1 is SGHNT, CDR2 YYREEE (reference sequence). The CDR3 has 14 amino acids. CDR3 protein: CASSLRQGENIQYF. CDR3 coding DNA: TGTGCCAGCAGCTTGAGGCAGGGGGAAAACATTCAGTACTTC.

This clonotype was seen a handful of times. This rearrangement joins TRBV5-1 to TRBJ1-2, with D perhaps TRBD1 (5 bases). CDR3 length equals 13 residues. V lost 2 bases and J 6 bases, leaving 11 bases between the germline ends. The germline gives CDR1 SGHRS, CDR2 YFSETQ. The CDR3 sequence is CASSLLQGDGYTF. The DNA for the CDR3 is TGCGCCAGCAGCTTACTCCAGGGCGATGGCTACACCTTC. The variable domain in full, completed from reference TRBV5-1 and TRBJ1-2, reads KAGVTQTPRYLIKTRGQQVTLSCSPISGHRSVSWYQQTPGQGLQFLFEYFSETQRNKGNFPGRFSGRQFSNSRSEMNVSTLELGDSALYLCASSLLQGDGYTFGSGTRLTVV.

This chain joins TRBV5-1 and TRBJ1-3; the D is unclear. The germline V and J ends were trimmed by 2 bases and 0 bases, with 6 bases remaining between them. The germline gives CDR1 SGHRS, CDR2 YFSETQ. The CDR3 covers 14 residues. The CDR3 DNA reads TGCGCCAGCAGCTTTGATCTCTCTGGAAACACCATATATTTT. Its protein product is CASSFDLSGNTIYF.

In the case of this clonotype: This may be a read error, as it is one base from a much larger clone. The chain couples TRBV7-2 to TRBJ2-7, with TRBD2 matching over 8 bases. The V and J ends lost 5 bases and 0 bases, in that order; junction bases with no gene match: 3. Germline CDR1 is SGHTA and CDR2 is FQGNSA. CDR3 size: 14 residues. The CDR3 loop reads CASSVGLVSYEQYF. CDR3 sequence (DNA): TGTGCCAGCAGCGTGGGACTAGTCTCCTACGAGCAGTACTTC. The entire variable domain, with the rest obtained from reference TRBV7-2 and TRBJ2-7, is as follows: GAGVSQSPSNKVTEKGKDVELRCDPISGHTALYWYRQSLGQGLEFLIYFQGNSAPDKSGLPSDRFSAERTGGSVSTLTIQRTQQEDSAVYLCASSVGLVSYEQYFGPGTRLTVT.

The V gene is TRBV13, the J gene TRBJ2-7; 13 bases are shared with TRBD2. CDR3 size: 15 residues. V trimming: 5 bases; J trimming: 4 bases; junction bases outside the gene matches: 5. CDR1 is PRHDT and CDR2 is FYEKMQ in the germline V gene (reference sequence). CDR3 nucleotide sequence: TGTGCCAGCAGCACACTAGCGGGAGGGGTTTACGAGCAGTACTTC. Protein sequence: CASSTLAGGVYEQYF.

The V and J genes are TRBV27 and TRBJ2-5, with 7 bases lining up with TRBD1. With the DNA end fitting TRBJ2-7 better, the J assignment may be wrong. The CDR3 runs 15 residues. Germline assignment: CDR1 MNHEY and CDR2 SMNVEV (reference sequence). The CDR3 reads CASSRHGTDTYEQYF. CDR3 DNA: TGTGCCAGCAGTAGACATGGGACAGATACCTACGAGCAGTACTTC.

The genes are TRBV28 and TRBJ2-7; 11 bases line up with TRBD2. Trimming at V came to 6 bases and at J to 10 bases, leaving 8 bases not matched to a gene. In germline, CDR1 is MDHEN, CDR2 SYDVKM. The CDR3 is 13 amino acids. The CDR3 region is CASRTSGSPIQYF. In DNA, the CDR3 is TGTGCCAGCAGAACTAGCGGGAGCCCAATCCAGTACTTC.

V and J are TRBV12-3 or TRBV12-4 and TRBJ2-1, with D possibly TRBD1 on 6 matching bases. The V gene lost 4 bases and the J gene lost 5 bases, with 12 bases spanning the gap. The CDR3 is 14 amino acids. The CDR3, as DNA: TGTGCCAGCAGTTCCGGGACACCAGACAATGAGCAGTTCTTC. Translated, it gives CASSSGTPDNEQFF.

V usage is TRBV9 and J usage is TRBJ1-2; D unresolved. CDR1 and CDR2 (germline): SGDLS, YYNGEE. The CDR3 totals 12 residues. Trimming took 0 bases from V and 6 from J, leaving 6 bases between them. The CDR3 protein is CASSVDSNGYTF. The CDR3 DNA is TGTGCCAGCAGCGTAGACAGTAATGGCTACACCTTC.

V and J are TRBV7-9 and TRBJ2-1, with 10 bases aligning to TRBD2. This CDR3 region has 16 residues. Looked up from germline, CDR1 is SEHNR and CDR2 is FQNEAQ (reference sequence). The V and J ends lost 1 base and 7 bases, in that order; junction bases with no gene match: 7. The CDR3 is CASSLVHPAGGNEQFF. The CDR3 nucleotides read TGTGCCAGCAGCTTAGTCCACCCAGCGGGAGGGAATGAGCAGTTCTTC. The whole variable domain, filled in from reference TRBV7-9 and TRBJ2-1, reads DTGVSQNPRHKITKRGQNVTFRCDPISEHNRLYWYRQTLGQGPEFLTYFQNEAQLEKSRLLSDRFSAERPKGSFSTLEIQRTEQGDSAMYLCASSLVHPAGGNEQFFGPGTRLTVL.